The next 16 T cell receptor beta chains were all read from a single sample in a study of CD8 T cells in Susac syndrome. Reverse transcription of roughly 0.45 to 1 ug RNA used random hexamers. TCRdb ran MiXCR on the immunoSEQ multiplex PCR reads and lists one entry per CDR3 protein. This sample has approximately 120,000 distinct CDR3 sequences; roughly 90% occur once, and the top ten carry 0.12%. Sequenced input: CD8+ T cells from PBMCs. The receptors originated from a human donor in good health.

This chain joins TRBV7-2 and TRBJ2-7; 7 bases agree with TRBD1. The CDR3 length is 15 residues. The J segment lost 0 bases and the V segment lost 4 bases, leaving 6 bases of the junction unmatched. Germline V CDR1 and CDR2: SGHTA, FQGNSA. The DNA for the CDR3 is TGTGCCAGCAGCTCAGGCAGGGGGAGCTCCTACGAGCAGTACTTC. Residues: CASSSGRGSSYEQYF.

The chain uses TRBV6-6 and TRBJ1-1; maybe TRBD1 (5 bases). V lost 5 bases, J lost 10 bases, and 20 bases lay in between. The germline V gene has CDR1 MNHNY and CDR2 SVGAGI (reference sequence). This CDR3 has 14 amino acids. CDR3 amino acids: CASSATAGASRAFF. The CDR3 region has the DNA TGTGCCAGCAGTGCAACCGCCGGGGCGTCCCGAGCTTTCTTT.

This chain uses TRBV3-1 with TRBJ2-1, with 8 nucleotides matching TRBD2. Germline-derived CDR1 and CDR2 are LGHDT and YNNKEL (reference sequence). J lost 3 bases, V lost 5 bases, and 9 bases had no gene match. This CDR3 spans 16 amino acids. The CDR3 bases are TGTGCCAGCAGCTCCAAAGGGGCGGGAGGCTACAATGAGCAGTTCTTC. Amino acid sequence: CASSSKGAGGYNEQFF.

The sample holds a few counts of this clonotype. The chain uses TRBV6-5 and TRBJ2-7; 11 bases fit TRBD2. Germline CDR1 is MNHEY and CDR2 is SVGAGI. V was pared by 0 bases and J by 6 bases, with 4 bases of the junction left unmatched. This CDR3 spans 15 amino acids. CDR3 sequence reads: CASSYSSSGGPEQYF. CDR3 in DNA: TGTGCCAGCAGTTACTCCTCTAGCGGGGGGCCCGAGCAGTACTTC.

The V call is TRBV20-1, the J call TRBJ2-5; TRBD2 agrees at 7 bases. The CDR3 is 16 amino acids. Germline CDR1 and CDR2: DFQATT and SNEGSKA (reference sequence). V lost 7 bases and J lost 0; bases outside the gene matches: 14. The DNA for the CDR3 is TGCAGTGTCCCGAAACGACGACTAGCCAACCAAGAGACCCAGTACTTC. Amino acids: CSVPKRRLANQETQYF.

The V gene is TRBV7-2, the J gene TRBJ2-1; D is uncertain. V lost 0 bases to trimming and J lost 6 bases, with 6 bases between them. This CDR3 has 13 amino acids. Looked up from germline, CDR1 is SGHTA and CDR2 is FQGNSA. The CDR3, as DNA: TGTGCCAGCAGCTTAGCTGGCACCAATGAGCAGTTCTTC. As protein: CASSLAGTNEQFF.

The rearrangement uses TRBV7-2 and TRBJ1-2, with D tentatively TRBD1 (5 bases). Per germline, CDR1 SGHTA and CDR2 FQGNSA. This CDR3 spans 13 amino acids. V lost 6 bases and J lost 8, with 16 bases in between. The CDR3 DNA sequence: TGTGCCAGCAGTATACAGGAGATGGTGGGCTACACCTTC. It encodes CASSIQEMVGYTF. Full variable domain (outside the CDR3, taken from reference TRBV7-2 and TRBJ1-2): GAGVSQSPSNKVTEKGKDVELRCDPISGHTALYWYRQSLGQGLEFLIYFQGNSAPDKSGLPSDRFSAERTGGSVSTLTIQRTQQEDSAVYLCASSIQEMVGYTFGSGTRLTVV.

This clonotype was seen only a few times. The chain links TRBV5-4 to TRBJ2-1; D unclear. V gave up 4 bases and J gave up 6 bases, with 14 bases separating them. CDR1 and CDR2 (germline): SGHNT, YYREEE (reference sequence). The CDR3 loop spans 14 amino acids. In nucleotides, the CDR3 is TGTGCCAGCAGCCCCCGCTCCCCAGGCAATGAGCAGTTCTTC. It codes for CASSPRSPGNEQFF. The full variable domain, its missing parts supplied by reference TRBV5-4 and TRBJ2-1, is ETGVTQSPTHLIKTRGQQVTLRCSSQSGHNTVSWYQQALGQGPQFIFQYYREEENGRGNFPPRFSGLQFPNYSSELNVNALELDDSALYLCASSPRSPGNEQFFGPGTRLTVL.

The chain recombines TRBV30 with TRBJ2-1; D ambiguous. Trimming shortened V by 1 base and J by 7 bases, and 17 bases separated the two germline ends. CDR3 length equals 15 residues. Per germline, CDR1 GTSNPN and CDR2 SVGIG (reference sequence). The CDR3 reads CAWSALTRLNNEQFF. The CDR3, as DNA: TGTGCCTGGAGTGCCCTAACCCGTTTGAATAATGAGCAGTTCTTC. Looking up the rest from reference TRBV30 and TRBJ2-1 gives the full variable domain: SQTIHQWPATLVQPVGSPLSLECTVEGTSNPNLYWYRQAAGRGLQLLFYSVGIGQISSEVPQNLSASRPQDRQFILSSKKLLLSDSGFYLCAWSALTRLNNEQFFGPGTRLTVL.

Comment on this clonotype: One end of the junction varies from germline; a read error may be responsible. V usage is TRBV5-5 and J usage is TRBJ1-3; the D is unclear. Germline CDR1 reads SGHKS; CDR2 reads YYEKEE (reference sequence). The CDR3 has 15 amino acids. CDR3 in amino acids: CASSLAPGSENTIYF. In DNA form, the CDR3 reads TGTGCCAGCAGCTTGGCGCCAGGTTCTGAAAACACCATATATTTT.

The chain has TRBV7-2 and TRBJ2-2; the D is unclear. This CDR3 is built from 14 residues. The V end was cut by 2 bases, the J end by 0 bases, with 4 bases between. CDR1 and CDR2 (germline): SGHTA, FQGNSA. The CDR3 sequence: CASSLYANTGELFF. DNA for the CDR3: TGTGCCAGCAGCTTATACGCGAACACCGGGGAGCTGTTTTTT.

This chain links TRBV3-1 with TRBJ2-6; tentatively, D is TRBD1 (6 bases). The CDR3 totals 14 residues. The V end lost 9 bases, the J end lost 0 bases, and 9 bases lay between the germline ends. The V gene's germline CDR1 is LGHDT and CDR2 YNNKEL (reference sequence). CDR3 in amino acids: CASRQASGANVLTF. CDR3 nucleotide sequence: TGTGCCAGTAGACAGGCCTCTGGGGCCAACGTCCTGACTTTC.

The rearrangement joins TRBV29-1 to TRBJ1-1; D uncertain. Trimming took 4 bases from V and 6 from J, leaving 15 bases between them. Germline V CDR1 and CDR2: SQVTM, ANQGSEA. The CDR3 is 13 amino acids. The CDR3 nucleotides are TGCAGCGTTGCGTCGAGTGCCTTCGCTGAAGCTTTCTTT. This sequence encodes CSVASSAFAEAFF.

This clonotype has a single count. The J gene is TRBJ2-7, the V gene TRBV27; weak D call: TRBD1 (6 bases). The germline V and J ends were trimmed by 4 bases and 2 bases, with 12 bases remaining between them. The CDR3 has 14 residues. The germline V gene encodes CDR1 MNHEY and CDR2 SMNVEV (reference sequence). CDR3 sequence reads: CASSSRDTTYEQYF. CDR3 coding DNA: TGTGCCAGCAGTTCCCGGGACACCACCTACGAGCAGTACTTC.

The V gene is TRBV7-9, the J gene TRBJ2-1, with D unresolved. Germline V gene lookup returns CDR1 SEHNR and CDR2 FQNEAQ (reference sequence). This CDR3 region has 11 residues. V was cut by 5 bases and J by 8 bases, with 7 bases left in between. CDR3 sequence: CASSRLDEQFF. The CDR3 region has the DNA TGTGCCAGCAGCCGTCTCGATGAGCAGTTCTTC.

V usage is TRBV20-1 and J usage is TRBJ2-7, with a tentative D call TRBD1 (6 bases). Germline V gene sequence: CDR1 DFQATT, CDR2 SNEGSKA (reference sequence). The CDR3 consists of 13 residues. The V end lost 3 bases, the J end lost 4 bases, and 13 bases lay between the germline ends. For the CDR3, the DNA is TGCAGTGCTAGTCCAGGGGTTAGGTACGAGCAGTACTTC. It is translated as CSASPGVRYEQYF.